These 21 T cell receptor beta chains were all obtained from the same sample, sequenced in a study of T-cell memory formation after mild COVID-19. TCRdb reprocessed the 5' RACE reads via MiXCR and lists one record per CDR3 protein. The table lists 470,000 or so distinct CDR3 sequences, 18% of them singletons. Sequenced: PBMCs or a T cell subset sorted from them (not recorded which). The source of these receptors is an adult woman who had mild COVID-19 (a few samples of this study predate the infection). Cell type and time point are not known.

In this sample, this clonotype turned up a few times. The chain recombines TRBV20-1 with TRBJ2-7, with 7 positions matching TRBD2. The CDR3 consists of 13 residues. Germline CDR1 DFQATT, CDR2 SNEGSKA (reference sequence). V shed 6 bases and J 0 bases; nucleotides not matched to a gene: 5. DNA for the CDR3: TGCAGTGCACGACTAGCAACCTCCTACGAGCAGTACTTC. This codes for CSARLATSYEQYF.

The CDR3 loop is CASSPTQGFQETQYF. The CDR3 DNA sequence: TGTGCCAGCAGCCCGACACAAGGGTTTCAAGAGACCCAGTACTTC. V gene TRBV5-6 combines with J gene TRBJ2-5; unclear D gene. In germline, CDR1 is SGHDT, CDR2 YYEEEE. The V end was cut by 4 bases, the J end by 2 bases, with 15 bases between. The CDR3 totals 15 residues.

This clonotype was detected only a few times. The chain links TRBV12-3 or TRBV12-4 to TRBJ2-1; TRBD2 matches 8 bases. The CDR3 loop spans 13 amino acids. J lost 0 bases, V lost 8 bases, and 0 bases had no gene match. In DNA form, the CDR3 reads TGTGCCAGCGGGACTAGCTCCTACAATGAGCAGTTCTTC. Protein product: CASGTSSYNEQFF.

The chain links TRBV29-1 to TRBJ2-6; no clear D. Germline CDR1 is SQVTM and CDR2 is ANQGSEA. Trimming shortened V by 5 bases and J by 0 bases, and 5 bases separated the two germline ends. The CDR3 covers 13 residues. The CDR3 sequence is CSVRSSGANVLTF. CDR3 sequence (DNA): TGCAGCGTTAGGTCCTCTGGGGCCAACGTCCTGACTTTC.

The chain joins TRBV12-3 or TRBV12-4 to TRBJ2-7; 11 nucleotides align to TRBD2. The CDR3 has 15 amino acids. V gave up 6 bases and J gave up 2 bases; unmatched junction bases: 6. In nucleotides, the CDR3 is TGTGCCAGCAGACCCCAGACTAGCGGGGCCTACGAGCAGTACTTC. Protein: CASRPQTSGAYEQYF.

The chain is built from TRBV12-3 or TRBV12-4 and TRBJ2-3; 10 bases align to TRBD2. The CDR3 has 17 amino acids. V dropped 5 bases and J dropped 2; count of bases not matched to a gene: 10. The CDR3 protein is CASSRPTSGDFTDTQYF. Here the CDR3 DNA reads TGTGCCAGCAGTCGCCCCACTAGCGGGGACTTCACAGATACGCAGTATTTT.

J is TRBJ2-2 and V is TRBV5-1, with a possible D match to TRBD1 (6 bases). Germline values: CDR1 SGHRS, CDR2 YFSETQ. Trimming removed 2 bases from V and 6 bases from J, with 17 bases in between. This CDR3 has 16 residues. DNA for the CDR3: TGCGCCAGCAGCTTTTACAGGGCCCCCGGTTCCGGGGAGCTGTTTTTT. This translates into CASSFYRAPGSGELFF.

This clonotype has more than one count but fewer than ten. The chain links TRBV7-9 to TRBJ2-3; possibly TRBD1 for D (6 bases). Trimming stripped 3 bases from V and 0 bases from J, with 19 bases between. The germline CDR1 and CDR2 sequences are SEHNR and FQNEAQ (reference sequence). The CDR3 is made up of 18 amino acids. CDR3 sequence (DNA): TGTGCCAGCAGCTTCCCCCCAATCGACAGGAGCAGCACAGATACGCAGTATTTT. Translation: CASSFPPIDRSSTDTQYF.

This sequence joins TRBV11-2 and TRBJ2-4, with 8 bases identical to TRBD1. The V and J ends lost 5 bases and 9 bases, in that order; junction bases with no gene match: 6. CDR3 length: 13 residues. The germline CDR1 and CDR2 sequences are SGHAT and FQNNGV. The CDR3 sequence is CASSLQDRAIQYF. In DNA form, the CDR3 reads TGTGCCAGCAGCCTCCAGGACAGGGCCATTCAGTACTTC. The whole variable domain, filled in from reference TRBV11-2 and TRBJ2-4, reads EAGVAQSPRYKIIEKRQSVAFWCNPISGHATLYWYQQILGQGPKLLIQFQNNGVVDDSQLPKDRFSAERLKGVDSTLKIQPAKLEDSAVYLCASSLQDRAIQYFGAGTRLSVL.

The CDR3 DNA reads TGCGCCAGCACCGGGACAGGCCTCCCTGGGGCCAACGTCCTGACTTTC. Translating gives CASTGTGLPGANVLTF. The chain links TRBV5-1 to TRBJ2-6; 8 bases align to TRBD1. The V segment lost 6 bases and the J segment 2 bases; nucleotides outside the gene matches: 7. Looked up from germline, CDR1 is SGHRS and CDR2 is YFSETQ. The CDR3 totals 16 residues.

This clonotype was seen a handful of times. V usage is TRBV18 and J usage is TRBJ1-1, with D possibly matching TRBD1 (6 bases). The CDR3 runs to 16 residues. Trimming removed 5 bases at V and 4 bases at J, with 20 bases between. CDR1 and CDR2 (germline): KGHSH, LQKENI. CDR3 region: CASSTYPEVQGTEAFF. The CDR3 region has the DNA TGTGCCAGCTCAACATACCCAGAGGTACAGGGCACTGAAGCTTTCTTT.

This chain joins TRBV12-3 or TRBV12-4 and TRBJ1-4, with 11 bases fitting TRBD1. The J segment lost 7 bases and the V segment lost 5 bases, leaving 9 bases of the junction unmatched. The CDR3 length is 16 residues. In DNA form, the CDR3 reads TGTGCCAGCAGTCGCACCAGGGACAGGGGGGGTGAAAAACTGTTTTTT. Encoded protein: CASSRTRDRGGEKLFF.

V and J are TRBV5-1 and TRBJ1-6, with D perhaps matching TRBD1 (5 bases). The CDR3 consists of 16 residues. Looked up from germline, CDR1 is SGHRS and CDR2 is YFSETQ. Trimming removed 4 bases at V and 7 bases at J, with 18 bases between. The CDR3 bases are TGCGCCAGCAGCCTGGGCGGTAACGGGGGAAATTCACCCCTCCACTTT. Its translation: CASSLGGNGGNSPLHF.

The table lists this clonotype with a few counts. This rearrangement joins TRBV6-1 to TRBJ2-2; D not resolved. The CDR3 covers 15 residues. CDR1 is MNHNS and CDR2 is SASEGT in the germline V gene. V shed 2 bases and J shed 4 bases, with 11 bases lying between them. The CDR3 sequence: CASSELVTITGELFF. In DNA form, the CDR3 reads TGTGCCAGCAGTGAACTGGTTACCATCACCGGGGAGCTGTTTTTT.

The V gene is TRBV5-1, the J gene TRBJ2-3; D may be TRBD2 (6 bases). Per the germline V gene, CDR1 is SGHRS and CDR2 is YFSETQ. V was cut by 3 bases and J by 5 bases, with 13 bases left in between. The CDR3 is 14 residues long. The CDR3 loop reads CASSSTEAGDTQYF. CDR3 DNA: TGCGCCAGCAGCTCGACAGAAGCGGGAGATACGCAGTATTTT.

The CDR3 DNA reads TGTGCCAGCAGCCAGCTCGGGACAGGGTTACCCGCGAACACCGGGGAGCTGTTTTTT. This codes for CASSQLGTGLPANTGELFF. V is TRBV6-2 or TRBV6-3 and J is TRBJ2-2, with 9 bases identical to TRBD1. The CDR3 contains 19 residues. V gave up 6 bases and J gave up 0 bases; unmatched junction bases: 14. CDR1 is MNHEY, CDR2 SVGEGT, per germline.

This clonotype was recorded at least ten times. This chain links TRBV18 with TRBJ1-2; 8 bases agree with TRBD1. The CDR3 is 13 residues long. Per germline, CDR1 KGHSH and CDR2 LQKENI. Trimming cost V 8 bases and J 3 bases; bases outside gene matches: 5. The CDR3 protein is CASSPGQDYGYTF. CDR3 bases: TGTGCCAGCAGCCCGGGACAGGACTATGGCTACACCTTC.

The V and J genes are TRBV27 and TRBJ1-4, with a tentative D call TRBD1 (6 bases). The germline CDR1 and CDR2 sequences are MNHEY and SMNVEV (reference sequence). V lost 2 bases and J lost 3, with 13 bases in between. The CDR3 consists of 16 residues. CDR3 coding DNA: TGTGCCAGCAGTTTAATGAGTAAGGGGGCTAATGAAAAACTGTTTTTT. Its translation is CASSLMSKGANEKLFF.

This sequence joins TRBV27 and TRBJ2-3; no firm D call. V lost 0 bases and J 0 bases, leaving 10 bases between the germline ends. The CDR3 extends over 16 amino acids. CDR1 MNHEY and CDR2 SMNVEV come from the germline V gene (reference sequence). The CDR3 protein is CASSLSTPSSTDTQYF. The CDR3 coding sequence is TGTGCCAGCAGTTTATCGACACCCTCTAGCACAGATACGCAGTATTTT.

This chain connects TRBV3-1 to TRBJ1-6; no clear D. Germline V gene data show CDR1 as LGHDT and CDR2 as YNNKEL (reference sequence). V shed 1 base and J shed 12 bases, with 7 bases lying between them. The CDR3 is 12 residues long. The CDR3 sequence is CASSQADLPLHF. CDR3 nucleotide sequence: TGTGCCAGCAGCCAAGCGGACTTACCCCTCCACTTT. Looking up the rest from reference TRBV3-1 and TRBJ1-6 gives the full variable domain: DTAVSQTPKYLVTQMGNDKSIKCEQNLGHDTMYWYKQDSKKFLKIMFSYNNKELIINETVPNRFSPKSPDKAHLNLHINSLELGDSAVYFCASSQADLPLHFGNGTRLTVT.

The rearrangement links TRBV30 to TRBJ2-3; D is uncertain. CDR1 GTSNPN and CDR2 SVGIG come from the germline V gene (reference sequence). The CDR3 totals 13 residues. V lost 0 bases to trimming and J lost 3 bases, with 7 bases between them. CDR3 in DNA: TGTGCCTGGAGTGTAATCGAGACAGATACGCAGTATTTT. As protein: CAWSVIETDTQYF.